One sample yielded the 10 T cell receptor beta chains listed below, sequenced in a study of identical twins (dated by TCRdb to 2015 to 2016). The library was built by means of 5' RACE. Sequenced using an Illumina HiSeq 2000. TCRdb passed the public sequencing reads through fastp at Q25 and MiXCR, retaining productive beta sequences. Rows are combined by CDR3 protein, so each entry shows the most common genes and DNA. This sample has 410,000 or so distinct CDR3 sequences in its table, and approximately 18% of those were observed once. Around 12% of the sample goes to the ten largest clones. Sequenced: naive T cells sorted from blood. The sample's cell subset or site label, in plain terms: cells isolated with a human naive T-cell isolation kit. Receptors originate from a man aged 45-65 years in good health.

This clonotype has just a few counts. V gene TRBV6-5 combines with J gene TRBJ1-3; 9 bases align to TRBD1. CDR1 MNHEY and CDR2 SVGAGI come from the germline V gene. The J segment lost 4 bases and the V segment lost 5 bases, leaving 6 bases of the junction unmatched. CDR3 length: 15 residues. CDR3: CASSIQGAQGNTIYF. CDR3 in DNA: TGTGCCAGCAGTATACAGGGGGCTCAAGGAAACACCATATATTTT.

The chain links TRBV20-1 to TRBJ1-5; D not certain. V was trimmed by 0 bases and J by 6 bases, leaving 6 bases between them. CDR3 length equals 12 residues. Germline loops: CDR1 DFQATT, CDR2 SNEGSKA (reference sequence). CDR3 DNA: TGCAGTGCTAGAGACGTGGGTCAGCCCCAGCATTTT. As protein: CSARDVGQPQHF.

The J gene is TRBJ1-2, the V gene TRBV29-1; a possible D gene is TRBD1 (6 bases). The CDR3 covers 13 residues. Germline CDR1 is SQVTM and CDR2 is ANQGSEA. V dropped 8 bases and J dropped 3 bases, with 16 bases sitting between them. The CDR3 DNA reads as TGCAGCTGTAGGGGGACTGGGGACTATGGCTACACCTTC. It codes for CSCRGTGDYGYTF.

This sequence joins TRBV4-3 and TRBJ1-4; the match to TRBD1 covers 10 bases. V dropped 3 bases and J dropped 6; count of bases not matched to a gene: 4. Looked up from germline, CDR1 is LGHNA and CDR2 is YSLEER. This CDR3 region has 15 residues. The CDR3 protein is CASSHVGQGHEKLFF. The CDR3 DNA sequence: TGCGCCAGCAGCCACGTGGGACAGGGGCATGAAAAACTGTTTTTT.

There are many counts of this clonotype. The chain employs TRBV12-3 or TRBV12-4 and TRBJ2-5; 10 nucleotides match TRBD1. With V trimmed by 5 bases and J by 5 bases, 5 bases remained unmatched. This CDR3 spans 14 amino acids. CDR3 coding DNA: TGTGCCAGCAGTCCCGGGACAGGGGTTGAGACCCAGTACTTC. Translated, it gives CASSPGTGVETQYF.

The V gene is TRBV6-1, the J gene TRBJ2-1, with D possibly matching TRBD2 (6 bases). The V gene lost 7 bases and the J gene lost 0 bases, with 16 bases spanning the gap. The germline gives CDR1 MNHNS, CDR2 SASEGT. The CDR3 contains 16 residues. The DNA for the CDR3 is TGTGCCAGCAACGGTCCGGCGGGAAGCTCCTACAATGAGCAGTTCTTC. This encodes CASNGPAGSSYNEQFF.

The CDR3, as DNA: TGCGCCAGCAGCCAATCACAGGCGGCGGATCGGGTTGGGGCTTTCTTT. It yields the protein CASSQSQAADRVGAFF. V gene TRBV4-3 combines with J gene TRBJ1-1, with D perhaps TRBD1 (5 bases). The V and J ends lost 2 bases and 11 bases respectively, with 24 bases between them. There are 16 residues in the CDR3. Germline V gene sequence: CDR1 LGHNA, CDR2 YSLEER.

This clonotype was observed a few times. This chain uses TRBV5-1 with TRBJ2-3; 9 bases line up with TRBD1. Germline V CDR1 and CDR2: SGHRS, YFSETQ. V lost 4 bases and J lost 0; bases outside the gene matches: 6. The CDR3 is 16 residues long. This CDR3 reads CASSGTGGTSTDTQYF. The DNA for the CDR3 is TGCGCCAGCAGCGGAACAGGGGGCACTAGCACAGATACGCAGTATTTT.

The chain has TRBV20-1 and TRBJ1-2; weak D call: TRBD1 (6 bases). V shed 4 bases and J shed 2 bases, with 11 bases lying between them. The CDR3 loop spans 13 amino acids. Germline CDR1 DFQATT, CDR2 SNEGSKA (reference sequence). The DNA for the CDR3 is TGCAGTGCTAAGGACAGTATAAACTATGGCTACACCTTC. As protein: CSAKDSINYGYTF.

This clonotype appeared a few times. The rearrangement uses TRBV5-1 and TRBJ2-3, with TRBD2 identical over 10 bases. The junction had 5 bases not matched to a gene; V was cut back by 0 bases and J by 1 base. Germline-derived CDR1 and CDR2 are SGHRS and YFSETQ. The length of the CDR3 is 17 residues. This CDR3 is CASSLARTSGGTDTQYF. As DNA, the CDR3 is TGCGCCAGCAGCTTGGCGAGGACTAGCGGCGGCACAGATACGCAGTATTTT.